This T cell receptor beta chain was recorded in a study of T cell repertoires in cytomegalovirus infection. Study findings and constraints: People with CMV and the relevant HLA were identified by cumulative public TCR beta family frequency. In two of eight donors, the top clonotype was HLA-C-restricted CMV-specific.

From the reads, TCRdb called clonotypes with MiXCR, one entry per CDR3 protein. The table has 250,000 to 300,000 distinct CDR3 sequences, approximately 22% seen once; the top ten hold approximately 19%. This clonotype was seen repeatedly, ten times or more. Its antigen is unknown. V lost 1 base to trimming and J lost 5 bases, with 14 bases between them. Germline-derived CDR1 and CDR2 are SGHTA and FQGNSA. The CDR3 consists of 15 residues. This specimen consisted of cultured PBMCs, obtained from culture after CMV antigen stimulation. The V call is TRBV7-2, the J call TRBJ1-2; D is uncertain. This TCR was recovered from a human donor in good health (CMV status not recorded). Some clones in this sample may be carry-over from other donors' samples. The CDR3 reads CASSLGVQKGYGYTF. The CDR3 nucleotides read TGTGCCAGCAGCTTAGGGGTGCAGAAGGGTTATGGCTACACCTTC.